The rows below give T cell receptor beta chains drawn from one sample of a study of chemoradiotherapy in HPV16-positive cancers. Measured with immunoSEQ multiplex PCR; TCRdb has only the in-frame clones, and not every one. The repertoire includes 10,000 or so clones, 78% of them detected once, and approximately 2.3% sits in the top ten. This specimen was acquired from a patient who underwent chemoradiotherapy. These receptors all stem from a human donor with HPV-associated anogenital cancer. Each CDR3 is given with its conserved first and last residue. D genes are given only for firm matches. The size entry is marked missing in some rows and otherwise reads once, few, many or a size class.

>NA|NA|TRBV4-3|TRBJ2-7
CASSQGRGRYEQYF
TGCGCCAGCAGCCAAGGGCGGGGTCGGTACGAGCAGTACTTC
>TRBD2|few|TRBV27|TRBJ2-2
CASSLASGTGELFF
TGTGCCAGCAGTTTGGCTAGCGGCACCGGGGAGCTGTTTTTT
>NA|NA|TRBV7-9|TRBJ2-2
CASSLGFANTGELFF
TGTGCCAGCAGCTTGGGTTTCGCGAACACCGGGGAGCTGTTTTTT
>TRBD1|NA|TRBV5-6|TRBJ1-1
CASSLVATGVTEAFF
TGTGCCAGCAGCTTGGTCGCTACAGGGGTGACTGAAGCTTTCTTT
>TRBD1|once|TRBV6-5|TRBJ2-2
CASSYKQGRAGELFF
TGTGCCAGCAGTTACAAACAGGGGCGGGCCGGGGAGCTGTTTTTT
>TRBD1|once|TRBV7-8|TRBJ1-2
CAIKIQGEDGYTF
TGTGCCATCAAAATACAGGGGGAGGATGGCTACACCTTC
>NA|NA|TRBV7-9|TRBJ2-7
CASSGGDYEQYF
TGTGCCAGCAGCGGAGGGGACTACGAGCAGTACTTC
>NA|NA|TRBV7-2|TRBJ2-7
CASSTGSEQYF
TGTGCCAGCAGCACCGGGTCCGAGCAGTACTTC
>TRBD2|NA|TRBV7-9|TRBJ2-3
CASSLDASGGAGDTQYF
TGTGCCAGCAGCTTAGACGCTAGCGGGGGGGCCGGGGATACGCAGTATTTT
>TRBD1|NA|TRBV6-5|TRBJ1-1
CASSWGQRNTEAFF
TGTGCCAGCAGTTGGGGACAGAGGAACACTGAAGCTTTCTTT